What follows are 18 T cell receptor beta chains derived from one specimen sequenced in a study of blood T cell repertoires in COVID-19 (dated by TCRdb to about 2020). Library preparation was by the immunoSEQ multiplex PCR assay. TCRdb carries this immuneACCESS record with in-frame sequences only. Its versions omit some clonotypes, under half of them owing to an unresolved V gene in the studies checked, with the rest unexplained. Counted in this sample were about 180,000 clones; under 90% of them appeared once. The ten top clones hold around 7% of the sample. Input material: peripheral blood. These receptors all stem from a human donor in a cohort sampled during active COVID-19.

This chain joins TRBV19 and TRBJ1-1, with D maybe TRBD1 (5 bases). The germline V and J ends were trimmed by 7 bases and 0 bases, with 15 bases remaining between them. Germline CDR1 and CDR2: LNHDA and SQIVND (reference sequence). This CDR3 contains 15 residues. This chain's CDR3 is CASNPRDWVNTEAFF. The DNA of the CDR3 is TGTGCCAGTAATCCCCGGGACTGGGTGAACACTGAAGCTTTCTTT.

This clone was recorded a few times. V usage is TRBV6-2 or TRBV6-3 and J usage is TRBJ2-7, with 12 bases that match TRBD2. Germline trimming cut 0 bases from V and 2 bases from J; bases unmatched to any gene: 2. The CDR3 covers 16 residues. The germline CDR1 and CDR2 sequences are MNHEY and SVGEGT. The DNA for the CDR3 is TGTGCCAGCAGTTACTCACTAGCGGGGGGCCCCTACGAGCAGTACTTC. Translated: CASSYSLAGGPYEQYF.

This chain uses TRBV5-1 with TRBJ1-4; possibly TRBD1 for D (6 bases). The CDR3 runs 16 residues. Germline V CDR1 and CDR2: SGHRS, YFSETQ. Trimming left V 0 bases short and J 3 bases short, with 12 bases between. In DNA, the CDR3 is TGCGCCAGCAGCTTGGTTTCGCCAGGGGCTAATGAAAAACTGTTTTTT. As protein: CASSLVSPGANEKLFF.

This clone was observed a single time. The genes are TRBV9 and TRBJ1-5; possible D gene TRBD1, 5 bases. The CDR3 extends over 15 amino acids. Trimming shortened V by 4 bases and J by 4 bases, and 15 bases separated the two germline ends. CDR1 and CDR2 (germline): SGDLS, YYNGEE. CDR3 sequence: CASSPRGTLNQPQHF. The DNA of the CDR3 is TGTGCCAGCAGCCCCCGCGGGACGCTTAATCAGCCCCAGCATTTT.

This clone was counted a single time. The CDR3 reads CASRQGISYEQYF. The DNA for the CDR3 is TGTGCCAGCAGGCAGGGAATCTCCTACGAGCAGTACTTC. This rearrangement joins TRBV27 to TRBJ2-7; D may be TRBD1 (5 bases). The length of the CDR3 is 13 residues. V was trimmed by 6 bases and J by 0 bases, leaving 9 bases between them. CDR1 is MNHEY and CDR2 is SMNVEV in the germline V gene (reference sequence).

The V gene is TRBV4-1, the J gene TRBJ1-1, with D perhaps matching TRBD1 (6 bases). CDR1 and CDR2 from the germline V gene are MGHRA and YSYEKL. V gave up 0 bases and J gave up 5 bases, with 10 bases separating them. This CDR3 is 14 amino acids long. The CDR3 loop is CASSQEWGRTEAFF. The CDR3 nucleotides read TGCGCCAGCAGCCAAGAGTGGGGGCGAACTGAAGCTTTCTTT.

The chain combines TRBV4-1 with TRBJ2-7; 9 nucleotides match TRBD1. The CDR3 is 18 residues long. V shed 3 bases and J 1 base; nucleotides not matched to a gene: 13. Per the germline V gene, CDR1 is MGHRA and CDR2 is YSYEKL. CDR3 DNA sequence: TGCGCCAGCAGCCACCAGATAGGGGACAGGGTCCAATCCTACGAGCAGTACTTC. This codes for CASSHQIGDRVQSYEQYF.

The rearrangement joins TRBV3-1 (or the pseudogene TRBV3-2) to TRBJ2-2, with TRBD2 matching over 8 bases. Unmatched junction bases numbered 11, after V lost 0 bases and J lost 5 bases. This CDR3 spans 18 amino acids. CDR1 and CDR2 (germline): LGHDT, YNNKEL (reference sequence). The CDR3: CASSQDGGTGGPTGELFF. CDR3 in DNA: TGTGCCAGCAGCCAAGATGGAGGAACGGGGGGGCCAACCGGGGAGCTGTTTTTT.

The V gene is TRBV3-1 (or the pseudogene TRBV3-2), the J gene TRBJ1-2; the match to TRBD1 covers 9 bases. The CDR3 covers 15 residues. V lost 3 bases to trimming and J lost 10 bases; unmatched junction nucleotides: 12. The V gene's germline CDR1 is LGHDT and CDR2 YNNKEL (reference sequence). CDR3 nucleotides: TGTGCCAGCAGCCAGCCTAACAGGGGGCGTTTCCCCTACACCTTC. Protein: CASSQPNRGRFPYTF.

This chain joins TRBV11-2 and TRBJ2-2; 7 bases fit TRBD1. V dropped 1 base and J dropped 1; count of bases not matched to a gene: 0. Per germline, CDR1 SGHAT and CDR2 FQNNGV. This CDR3 has 15 amino acids. The CDR3 sequence: CASSLGQGNTGELFF. CDR3 nucleotides: TGTGCCAGCAGCTTAGGACAGGGGAACACCGGGGAGCTGTTTTTT. The entire variable domain, with the rest obtained from reference TRBV11-2 and TRBJ2-2, is as follows: EAGVAQSPRYKIIEKRQSVAFWCNPISGHATLYWYQQILGQGPKLLIQFQNNGVVDDSQLPKDRFSAERLKGVDSTLKIQPAKLEDSAVYLCASSLGQGNTGELFFGEGSRLTVL.

The chain joins TRBV6-6 to TRBJ2-7, with 8 bases matching TRBD2. This CDR3 contains 14 residues. From germline, CDR1 is MNHNY and CDR2 SVGAGI (reference sequence). Losses at the gene ends were 7 bases for V and 7 bases for J; bases not matched to a gene: 12. CDR3 residues: CASTLLAGGGEQYF. The CDR3 DNA sequence: TGTGCCAGCACCCTACTCGCGGGGGGCGGAGAGCAGTACTTC.

V usage is TRBV3-1 (or the pseudogene TRBV3-2) and J usage is TRBJ2-2; no definite D call. Germline values: CDR1 LGHDT, CDR2 YNNKEL (reference sequence). V lost 4 bases to trimming and J lost 5 bases, with 17 bases between them. This CDR3 spans 16 amino acids. CDR3 loop: CASSLAFSGLTGELFF. The DNA of the CDR3 is TGTGCCAGCAGCCTCGCTTTTTCAGGCTTGACCGGGGAGCTGTTTTTT.

This clone occurred once. The chain carries TRBV15 and TRBJ1-1, with 7 bases that match TRBD1. Trimming took 0 bases from V and 4 from J; bases not matched to a gene: 14. The germline CDR1 and CDR2 sequences are LNHNV and YYDKDF (reference sequence). This CDR3 comprises 18 residues. The CDR3 loop is CATSRDLRTGQQGTEAFF. The CDR3 nucleotides are TGTGCCACCAGCAGAGATCTACGAACGGGACAGCAAGGCACTGAAGCTTTCTTT.

The V gene is TRBV7-6, the J gene TRBJ2-7; D remains unclear. Germline V gene sequence: CDR1 SGHVS, CDR2 FNYEAQ. V was clipped by 5 bases and J by 2 bases, with 10 bases between them. The CDR3 sequence is 13 residues long. CDR3 in DNA: TGTGCCAGCAGCCCAGGTTCACCCTACGAGCAGTACTTC. It codes for CASSPGSPYEQYF.

This sequence joins TRBV5-1 and TRBJ2-2; 9 nucleotides line up with TRBD1. V was clipped by 0 bases and J by 6 bases; unmatched bases: 3. In germline, CDR1 is SGHRS, CDR2 YFSETQ. The CDR3 runs 15 residues. The CDR3 loop is CASSLGTGDAGELFF. The CDR3 DNA reads as TGCGCCAGCAGCTTGGGGACAGGGGACGCCGGGGAGCTGTTTTTT.

The genes are TRBV7-9 and TRBJ2-5; 14 bases agree with TRBD2. The CDR3 has 16 amino acids. Germline V gives CDR1 SEHNR, CDR2 FQNEAQ (reference sequence). The ends lost 5 bases at V and 5 bases at J; junction bases unmatched: 7. For the CDR3, the DNA is TGTGCCAGCAGCCGCTTGACTAGCGGGGGGGCGGAGACCCAGTACTTC. Protein product: CASSRLTSGGAETQYF.

The chain carries TRBV5-1 and TRBJ2-7; D is possibly TRBD1 (6 bases). Germline values: CDR1 SGHRS, CDR2 YFSETQ. Trimming cost V 4 bases and J 4 bases, with 18 bases left between them. CDR3 length: 15 residues. CDR3 nucleotides: TGCGCCAGCAGCACGGGACAAGGGGGATTATACGAGCAGTACTTC. This encodes CASSTGQGGLYEQYF.

V gene TRBV3-1 (or the pseudogene TRBV3-2) combines with J gene TRBJ2-1, with D uncertain. V was trimmed by 0 bases and J by 9 bases, leaving 6 bases between them. The germline CDR1 and CDR2 sequences are LGHDT and YNNKEL (reference sequence). The CDR3 sequence is 12 residues long. The CDR3 nucleotides are TGTGCCAGCAGCCAAGACCGAGGTGAGCAGTTCTTC. Translating gives CASSQDRGEQFF.